The text below deals with one T cell receptor (beta chain). Antigen: not known. This record belongs to a study of T cell responses to AZD1222 COVID-19 vaccine. Study-wide results and limits: Every sample of the repertoires postdated the peak T cell response. Baseline serology detected seropositivity in only a handful of AZD1222 recipients. With dominance at 160-218 and 743-854, vaccine-associated CD4 TCRs spanned spike.

Clones were read by immunoSEQ multiplex PCR, and TCRdb kept only the in-frame ones, dropping some. The sample has roughly 50,000 clones, roughly nine tenths seen once. This material consisted of peripheral blood, taken on day 0 of AZD1222 vaccination. This TCR derives from an adult in good health.

This CDR3 is CASSQVMNTEAFF. DNA for the CDR3: TGTGCCAGCAGCCAAGTAATGAACACTGAAGCTTTCTTT. The J gene is TRBJ1-1, the V gene TRBV14; D remains ambiguous. Germline CDR1 is SGHDN and CDR2 is FVKESK. The CDR3 contains 13 residues. V dropped 1 base and J dropped 0 bases, with 3 bases sitting between them.